Each of the 27 T cell receptor beta chains below was sequenced from the same sample in a study of CD8+CD57+ T cells in acquired aplastic anemia. Researchers used genomic DNA as the template to profile TCR beta VDJ and CDR3. MiXCR, applied by TCRdb to the reads, yields one record per CDR3 protein. The sample lists 35,000 to 45,000 distinct CDR3 sequences; approximately 67% were seen once. The sequencing input was sorted CD4+, CD8+, or CD8+CD57+ T cells (not recorded which) from PBMCs. Receptors originate from a human donor in good health, serving as a control.

The chain is built from TRBV2 and TRBJ2-7, with D maybe TRBD2 (5 bases). CDR3 length equals 13 residues. Germline V gene data show CDR1 as SNHLY and CDR2 as FYNNEI. Between the trimmed V and J ends, which lost 6 bases and 6 bases, there was a span of 15 bases. CDR3 coding DNA: TGTGCCAGCAGGCGACTGACGGCGGGCGAGCAGTACTTC. Protein: CASRRLTAGEQYF.

The chain has TRBV2 and TRBJ1-2; tentatively, D is TRBD1 (5 bases). Between the trimmed V and J ends, which lost 3 bases and 5 bases, there was a span of 13 bases. CDR3 length: 14 amino acids. In germline, CDR1 is SNHLY, CDR2 FYNNEI. This CDR3 is CASSEGSGGYGYTF. CDR3 nucleotide sequence: TGTGCCAGCAGTGAGGGGTCCGGGGGTTATGGCTACACCTTC.

J is TRBJ1-2 and V is TRBV7-9; a possible D gene is TRBD1 (6 bases). Trimming stripped 0 bases from V and 7 bases from J, with 6 bases between. This CDR3 has 12 residues. CDR1 and CDR2 from the germline V gene are SEHNR and FQNEAQ (reference sequence). The CDR3 here is CASSLAGGGYTF. CDR3 nucleotides: TGTGCCAGCAGCTTAGCAGGGGGTGGCTACACCTTC.

The chain recombines TRBV3-1 with TRBJ2-7; 13 bases are a match to TRBD2. The ends lost 8 bases at V and 5 bases at J; junction bases unmatched: 3. This CDR3 spans 13 amino acids. Germline assignment: CDR1 LGHDT and CDR2 YNNKEL (reference sequence). The CDR3 bases are TGTGCCAGCCTTGGACTAGCGGGAGACGAGCAGTACTTC. It encodes CASLGLAGDEQYF.

V gene TRBV10-2 combines with J gene TRBJ2-3, with D uncertain. With 8 bases removed from V and 1 base from J, the gap between germline ends came to 13 bases. Germline values: CDR1 WSHSY, CDR2 SAAADI. This CDR3 has 14 residues. CDR3 sequence (DNA): TGCGCCAGCCTTAGGATGGGTGGCACAGATACGCAGTATTTT. Its translation is CASLRMGGTDTQYF.

The rearrangement links TRBV20-1 to TRBJ1-1; 9 bases fit TRBD1. Germline trimming cut 1 base from V and 6 bases from J; bases unmatched to any gene: 18. The V gene's germline CDR1 is DFQATT and CDR2 SNEGSKA (reference sequence). This CDR3 region has 18 residues. CDR3 bases: TGCAGTGCTAGAGGGTTCCTACTTCCGACAGGGGGGGCCGCTGAAGCTTTCTTT. It translates to CSARGFLLPTGGAAEAFF.

The chain uses TRBV7-9 and TRBJ1-2; no clear D gene. The CDR3 has 14 amino acids. Deletions cut 0 bases from V and 2 bases from J, with 7 bases between. Germline V gene lookup returns CDR1 SEHNR and CDR2 FQNEAQ (reference sequence). CDR3 sequence (DNA): TGTGCCAGCAGCTTAGCCGGGAACAACTATGGCTACACCTTC. Protein product: CASSLAGNNYGYTF.

As for this clonotype: One end of the junction varies from germline; a read error may be responsible. This chain links TRBV5-1 with TRBJ2-2; 7 positions match TRBD2. Germline CDR1 reads SGHRS; CDR2 reads YFSETQ. The CDR3 is 14 amino acids. The CDR3 nucleotides read TGCTCCAGCAGCTCTAGCGGAACCACCGGGGAGCTGTTTTTT. Translation gives CSSSSSGTTGELFF.

CDR3 in amino acids: CASSLAGGGFYNEQFF. CDR3 in DNA: TGTGCCAGCAGCTTAGCCGGCGGGGGGTTTTACAATGAGCAGTTCTTC. This rearrangement joins TRBV11-1 to TRBJ2-1, with 8 bases aligning to TRBD2. This CDR3 is 16 amino acids long. Germline values: CDR1 SGHAT, CDR2 FQDESV (reference sequence). V dropped 0 bases and J dropped 4; count of bases not matched to a gene: 5.

This chain links TRBV29-1 with TRBJ2-2; D may be TRBD1 (6 bases). Looked up from germline, CDR1 is SQVTM and CDR2 is ANQGSEA. The CDR3 is 14 amino acids. Trimming took 7 bases from V and 2 from J, leaving 14 bases between them. The CDR3 protein is CSGQVRGNTGELFF. DNA for the CDR3: TGCAGCGGGCAGGTCAGGGGAAACACCGGGGAGCTGTTTTTT.

This clonotype was found many times. V and J are TRBV28 and TRBJ2-7; D is unclear. There are 14 residues in the CDR3. Between the trimmed V and J ends, which lost 1 base and 0 bases, there was a span of 7 bases. Germline CDR1 is MDHEN and CDR2 is SYDVKM. The DNA of the CDR3 is TGTGCCAGCAGTTTATTGGCAGCCTCCTACGAGCAGTACTTC. Encoded protein: CASSLLAASYEQYF.

This rearrangement joins TRBV20-1 to TRBJ1-1; D perhaps matches TRBD1 (6 bases). Trimming removed 1 base from V and 6 bases from J, with 15 bases in between. Germline-derived CDR1 and CDR2 are DFQATT and SNEGSKA (reference sequence). The length of the CDR3 is 14 residues. CDR3 sequence reads: CSARGWQGRAEAFF. CDR3 coding DNA: TGCAGTGCTAGAGGTTGGCAGGGGAGGGCTGAAGCTTTCTTT.

The chain is built from TRBV19 and TRBJ1-1, with D possibly being TRBD1 (5 bases). The CDR3 consists of 13 residues. V was trimmed by 4 bases and J by 4 bases, leaving 10 bases between them. CDR1 is LNHDA and CDR2 is SQIVND in the germline V gene (reference sequence). The chain's CDR3 is CASSRTDTTEAFF. The CDR3 nucleotides are TGTGCCAGTAGTAGGACGGACACCACTGAAGCTTTCTTT.

The J gene is TRBJ2-5, the V gene TRBV24-1, with D possibly being TRBD2 (6 bases). Per the germline V gene, CDR1 is KGHDR and CDR2 is SFDVKD. The CDR3 consists of 15 residues. Trimming took off 1 base at V and 4 bases at J, with 12 bases between the two ends. CDR3 sequence: CATSDFTLAGETQYF. Written as DNA, the CDR3 is TGTGCCACCAGTGATTTTACACTAGCCGGAGAGACCCAGTACTTC.

In this sample, this clonotype turned up many times. The rearrangement links TRBV6-1 to TRBJ1-5, with 8 bases identical to TRBD1. The CDR3 spans 16 residues. From germline, CDR1 is MNHNS and CDR2 SASEGT. V lost 6 bases and J lost 0; bases outside the gene matches: 7. In DNA form, the CDR3 reads TGTGCCAGCAGCGCAGGGACAGGATATAGCAATCAGCCCCAGCATTTT. It yields the protein CASSAGTGYSNQPQHF.

The chain links TRBV12-3 or TRBV12-4 to TRBJ2-5, with TRBD1 as a possible D gene (6 bases). The CDR3 spans 13 residues. Trimming cost V 2 bases and J 5 bases, with 9 bases left between them. CDR3 region: CASSLLGAETQYF. The CDR3, as DNA: TGTGCCAGCAGTTTATTGGGGGCCGAGACCCAGTACTTC.

CDR3 nucleotides: TGTGCCATCCTAGAAAACCTCGATACGCAGTATTTT. This encodes CAILENLDTQYF. The rearrangement joins TRBV7-9 to TRBJ2-3; no clear D gene. The V end was cut by 10 bases, the J end by 6 bases, with 14 bases between. This CDR3 comprises 12 residues. The germline V gene encodes CDR1 SEHNR and CDR2 FQNEAQ (reference sequence).

CDR3 coding DNA: TGTGCCAGCAGGGAAAGCTCCTACGAGCAGTACTTC. This gives the protein CASRESSYEQYF. V is TRBV2 and J is TRBJ2-7, with no clear D. CDR3 length: 12 amino acids. Trimming shortened V by 6 bases and J by 0 bases, and 6 bases separated the two germline ends. Per the germline V gene, CDR1 is SNHLY and CDR2 is FYNNEI.

V gene TRBV2 combines with J gene TRBJ2-2; maybe TRBD1 (6 bases). The length of the CDR3 is 14 residues. Germline V gene lookup returns CDR1 SNHLY and CDR2 FYNNEI. Trimming left V 6 bases short and J 1 base short, with 9 bases between. CDR3 bases: TGTGCCAGCAGGGACAGTTTGAACACCGGGGAGCTGTTTTTT. Translated, it gives CASRDSLNTGELFF.

J is TRBJ2-7 and V is TRBV7-8; TRBD1 aligns across 8 bases. This CDR3 contains 15 residues. Germline CDR1 SGHVS, CDR2 FQNEAQ. V was pared by 2 bases and J by 3 bases, with 6 bases of the junction left unmatched. Written as DNA, the CDR3 is TGTGCCAGCAGCTTATCGAGCGGACAGGGCTACGAGCAGTACTTC. The encoded protein is CASSLSSGQGYEQYF.

This clonotype was seen ten or more times. A much larger clonotype is one base distant, so this may be a read error. The chain links TRBV9 to TRBJ1-6; D uncertain. CDR3 length equals 13 residues. Germline CDR1 reads SGDLS; CDR2 reads YYNGEE. CDR3 nucleotide sequence: TGTGCCAGCAGCGTAGACCCCTCCTCACCCCCCCACTTT. Translation: CASSVDPSSPPHF.

The gene calls are TRBV9 and TRBJ1-1; 9 bases agree with TRBD1. CDR1 and CDR2 from the germline V gene are SGDLS and YYNGEE. The CDR3 extends over 13 amino acids. V trimming: 4 bases; J trimming: 7 bases; junction bases outside the gene matches: 5. The CDR3 DNA sequence: TGTGCCAGCAGCTTGGACAGGGGCAATGAAGCTTTCTTT. Translation: CASSLDRGNEAFF.

The rearrangement joins TRBV19 to TRBJ2-2; 15 bases fit TRBD2. This CDR3 has 15 residues. Germline V gene lookup returns CDR1 LNHDA and CDR2 SQIVND (reference sequence). V shed 6 bases, J shed 6 bases, and the junction held 2 bases outside the gene matches. CDR3 region: CASRRTSGRAGELFF. In DNA form, the CDR3 reads TGTGCCAGTAGGAGGACTAGCGGGAGGGCCGGGGAGCTGTTTTTT.

This clonotype was counted between two and nine times. This chain uses TRBV15 with TRBJ2-7; 9 bases are shared with TRBD1. CDR3 length: 13 amino acids. The V gene's germline CDR1 is LNHNV and CDR2 YYDKDF (reference sequence). The V and J ends lost 3 bases and 4 bases, in that order; junction bases with no gene match: 1. CDR3 protein: CATSSGQGYEQYF. CDR3 DNA sequence: TGTGCCACCAGCAGTGGACAGGGGTACGAGCAGTACTTC.

In this sample, this clonotype is medium-sized. The chain couples TRBV7-9 to TRBJ2-7; weak D call: TRBD1 (5 bases). Germline V gene data show CDR1 as SEHNR and CDR2 as FQNEAQ (reference sequence). V lost 4 bases and J 2 bases, leaving 21 bases between the germline ends. This CDR3 region has 17 residues. The chain's CDR3 is CASSSDSPMSPPYEQYF. The CDR3 nucleotides read TGTGCCAGCAGCTCCGACAGCCCTATGTCTCCTCCCTACGAGCAGTACTTC.

The rearrangement links TRBV7-2 to TRBJ2-7, with D possibly being TRBD2 (6 bases). Trimming cost V 0 bases and J 4 bases, with 10 bases left between them. The germline V gene encodes CDR1 SGHTA and CDR2 FQGNSA. CDR3 size: 14 residues. Here the CDR3 DNA reads TGTGCCAGCAGCTTAGCGGAGGGTGGTTACGAGCAGTACTTC. Its translation: CASSLAEGGYEQYF.

In this sample, this clonotype turned up many times. This chain links TRBV6-1 with TRBJ1-1, with TRBD1 as a possible D gene (5 bases). CDR1 is MNHNS, CDR2 SASEGT, per germline. V gave up 2 bases and J gave up 3 bases, with 13 bases separating them. The CDR3 runs 15 residues. The CDR3 DNA follows: TGTGCCAGCAGTGAACCGGCAGGGAGGGACACTGAAGCTTTCTTT. As protein: CASSEPAGRDTEAFF.